A selection of T cell receptor beta chains follows, all from one sample in a study of PD-1 blockade in classical Hodgkin lymphoma. Profiled with immunoSEQ multiplex PCR; TCRdb holds only in-frame clones, not every one. In the table there are over 60,000 clones, over 85% of which are singletons. Sequencing used peripheral blood mononuclear cells (PBMCs), obtained before the fourth cycle of nivolumab. Every receptor here comes from a human donor with classical Hodgkin lymphoma. Each CDR3 is given with its conserved first and last residue. D genes are given only for firm matches. The size field is filled for only some rows; it gives once, few, many or a size class.

-	TRBV7-2	few	TRBJ1-2	CASSSYNYGYTF	TGTGCCAGCAGCTCCTACAACTATGGCTACACCTTC
TRBD1	TRBV11-2	-	TRBJ2-7	CASSQGANEQYF	TGTGCCAGCAGCCAGGGGGCAAACGAGCAGTACTTC
TRBD1	TRBV9	-	TRBJ1-3	CASSTQGEGNTIYF	TGTGCCAGCAGCACCCAGGGGGAAGGAAACACCATATATTTT
-	TRBV6-6	once	TRBJ2-3	CASTRGYTDTQYF	TGTGCCAGCACCCGGGGGTACACAGATACGCAGTATTTT
-	TRBV28	-	TRBJ2-7	CASSRRTPRGEQYF	TGTGCCAGCAGTCGTCGCACTCCTAGAGGCGAGCAGTACTTC
-	TRBV27	-	TRBJ2-1	CASSLFDRLSSYNEQFF	TGTGCCAGCAGTTTATTCGACCGATTGAGCTCCTACAATGAGCAGTTCTTC
-	TRBV5-4	-	TRBJ1-1	CASSLVPSGMNTEAFF	TGTGCCAGCAGCTTGGTTCCCTCAGGGATGAACACTGAAGCTTTCTTT
-	TRBV28	-	TRBJ1-1	CASSTNTEAFF	TGTGCCAGCAGCACCAACACTGAAGCTTTCTTT
-	TRBV6-5	-	TRBJ2-1	CASGRVSSYNEQFF	TGTGCCAGCGGGAGAGTCAGCTCCTACAATGAGCAGTTCTTC
TRBD2	TRBV7-7	-	TRBJ2-1	CASSLGPGGPNEQFF	TGTGCCAGCAGCTTAGGTCCGGGAGGGCCGAATGAGCAGTTCTTC
TRBD2	TRBV28	-	TRBJ2-3	CASSPLAGGSTDTQYF	TGTGCCAGCAGTCCACTAGCGGGAGGGAGCACAGATACGCAGTATTTT
TRBD1	TRBV28	-	TRBJ2-7	CASSLLQGTSYEQYF	TGTGCCAGCAGTTTATTACAGGGGACCTCCTACGAGCAGTACTTC
TRBD1	TRBV27	-	TRBJ1-5	CASSEQGFGPQHF	TGTGCCAGCAGTGAACAGGGGTTTGGGCCCCAGCATTTT
-	TRBV4-1	-	TRBJ2-1	CASSQSGWGPNEQFF	TGCGCCAGCAGCCAAAGCGGGTGGGGCCCCAATGAGCAGTTCTTC
-	TRBV6-1	-	TRBJ2-7	CASSDGPKYF	TGTGCCAGCAGTGATGGGCCCAAGTACTTC
-	TRBV2	-	TRBJ2-3	CASSDPGLSADTQYF	TGTGCCAGCAGTGATCCGGGACTCAGCGCAGATACGCAGTATTTT
TRBD1	TRBV19	-	TRBJ2-7	CASSPRTGSVYEQYF	TGTGCCAGTAGTCCCCGGACAGGGAGCGTCTACGAGCAGTACTTC
TRBD1	TRBV5-5	-	TRBJ2-2	CASSYRQGSGELFF	TGTGCCAGCAGCTACCGACAGGGGTCCGGGGAGCTGTTTTTT
-	TRBV6-6	-	TRBJ2-7	CASSYGLAGYEQYF	TGTGCCAGCAGTTACGGTTTAGCCGGCTACGAGCAGTACTTC
TRBD1	TRBV25-1	-	TRBJ2-7	CASSEAGRGRDEQYF	TGTGCCAGCAGTGAGGCCGGCAGGGGGCGCGACGAGCAGTACTTC
-	TRBV13	-	TRBJ1-1	CASSLDSVAREAFF	TGTGCCAGCAGCTTAGATAGTGTCGCCAGGGAAGCTTTCTTT
TRBD1	TRBV11-2	few	TRBJ2-7	CASSRGTGDFYEQYF	TGTGCCAGCAGCCGCGGGACAGGGGACTTCTACGAGCAGTACTTC
TRBD1	TRBV6-5	once	TRBJ1-4	CASKTTGANEKLFF	TGTGCCAGCAAAACGACAGGGGCTAATGAAAAACTGTTTTTT
-	TRBV15	few	TRBJ1-1	CATSREGPGTEAFF	TGTGCCACCAGCAGAGAGGGGCCAGGCACTGAAGCTTTCTTT
-	TRBV7-7	few	TRBJ1-1	CASSANWNTEAFF	TGTGCTAGCAGCGCTAATTGGAACACTGAAGCTTTCTTT
TRBD1	TRBV28	-	TRBJ1-2	CASKLRTGDNYGYTF	TGTGCCAGCAAGCTCCGGACAGGGGATAACTATGGCTACACCTTC
TRBD2	TRBV9	-	TRBJ2-1	CASSLGTSGYNEQFF	TGTGCCAGCAGTTTAGGCACTAGCGGGTACAATGAGCAGTTCTTC
TRBD2	TRBV4-2	-	TRBJ2-5	CASSQGEVLAGEGETQYF	TGTGCCAGCAGCCAAGGGGAGGTCCTAGCGGGAGAAGGAGAGACCCAGTACTTC
TRBD1	TRBV5-1	-	TRBJ2-7	CASSQTGWYSYEQYF	TGCGCCAGCAGCCAGACAGGGTGGTATTCCTACGAGCAGTACTTC
TRBD2	TRBV19	-	TRBJ2-1	CASSLVAGLYNEQFF	TGTGCCAGTAGTTTGGTAGCGGGGTTGTACAATGAGCAGTTCTTC
-	TRBV19	-	TRBJ2-1	CASSILAYNEQFF	TGTGCCAGTAGTATTCTCGCCTACAATGAGCAGTTCTTC
-	TRBV6-1	-	TRBJ1-2	CASRGLASNYGYTF	TGTGCCAGCAGGGGACTTGCCTCTAACTATGGCTACACCTTC
-	TRBV7-2	-	TRBJ1-1	CASSLAAGQNTEAFF	TGTGCCAGCAGCTTAGCAGCAGGGCAGAACACTGAAGCTTTCTTT
-	TRBV14	-	TRBJ2-6	CASSLYQGANVLTF	TGTGCCAGCAGCCTGTATCAGGGGGCCAACGTCCTGACTTTC
-	TRBV29-1	-	TRBJ1-2	CSVDQGPNYGYTF	TGCAGCGTTGACCAGGGACCTAACTATGGCTACACCTTC
-	TRBV28	-	TRBJ1-1	CASSFLSSTATNTEAFF	TGTGCCAGCAGTTTCCTCTCCTCGACCGCAACAAACACTGAAGCTTTCTTT
-	TRBV20-1	-	TRBJ2-5	CSASWVETQYF	TGCAGTGCTAGCTGGGTTGAGACCCAGTACTTC
TRBD2	TRBV28	once	TRBJ2-3	CASSPSGRGTDTQYF	TGTGCCAGCAGTCCCAGCGGGAGGGGGACAGATACGCAGTATTTT
-	TRBV6-6	-	TRBJ1-2	CASREGGRPYGYTF	TGTGCCAGCAGGGAGGGAGGTCGCCCCTATGGCTACACCTTC
-	TRBV10-1	-	TRBJ2-1	CASSDRVGKKFF	TGCGCCAGCAGTGATAGGGTCGGTAAGAAGTTCTTC